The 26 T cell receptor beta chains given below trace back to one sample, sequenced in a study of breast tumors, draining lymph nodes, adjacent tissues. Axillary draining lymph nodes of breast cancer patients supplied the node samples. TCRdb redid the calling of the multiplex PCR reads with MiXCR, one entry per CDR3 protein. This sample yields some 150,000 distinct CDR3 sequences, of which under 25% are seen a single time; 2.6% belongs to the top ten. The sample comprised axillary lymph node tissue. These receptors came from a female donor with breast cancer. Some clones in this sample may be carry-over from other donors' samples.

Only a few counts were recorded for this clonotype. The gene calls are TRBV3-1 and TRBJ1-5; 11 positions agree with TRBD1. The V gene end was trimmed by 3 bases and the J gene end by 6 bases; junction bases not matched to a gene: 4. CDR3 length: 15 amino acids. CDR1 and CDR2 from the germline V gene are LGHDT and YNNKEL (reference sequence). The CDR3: CASSQGTGGGQPQHF. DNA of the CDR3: TGTGCCAGCAGCCAGGGGACAGGGGGTGGTCAGCCCCAGCATTTT.

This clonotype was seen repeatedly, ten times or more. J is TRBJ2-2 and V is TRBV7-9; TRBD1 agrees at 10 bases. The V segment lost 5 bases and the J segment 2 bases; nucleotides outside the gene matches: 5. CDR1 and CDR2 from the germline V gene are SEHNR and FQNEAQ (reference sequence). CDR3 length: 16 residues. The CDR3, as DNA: TGTGCCAGCAGCCGAATGACAGGGGGCAACACCGGGGAGCTGTTTTTT. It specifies CASSRMTGGNTGELFF.

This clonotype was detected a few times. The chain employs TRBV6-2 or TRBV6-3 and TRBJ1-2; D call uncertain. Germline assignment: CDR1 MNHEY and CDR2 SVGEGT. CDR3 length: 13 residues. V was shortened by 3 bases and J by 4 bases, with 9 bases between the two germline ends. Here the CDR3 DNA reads TGTGCCAGCAGTTATCCGGGAGGCTATGGCTACACCTTC. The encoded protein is CASSYPGGYGYTF.

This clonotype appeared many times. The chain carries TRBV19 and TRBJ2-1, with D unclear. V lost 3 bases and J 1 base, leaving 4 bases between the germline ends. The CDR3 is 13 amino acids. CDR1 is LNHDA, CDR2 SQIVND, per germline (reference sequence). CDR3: CASSMGSYNEQFF. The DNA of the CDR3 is TGTGCCAGTAGTATGGGGTCCTACAATGAGCAGTTCTTC.

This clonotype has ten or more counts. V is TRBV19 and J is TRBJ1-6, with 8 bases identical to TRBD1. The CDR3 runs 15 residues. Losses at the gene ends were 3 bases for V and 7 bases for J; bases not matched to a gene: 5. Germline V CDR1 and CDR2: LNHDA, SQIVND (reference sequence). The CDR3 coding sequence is TGTGCCAGTAGTATCCCTGGACAGGGCAATTCACCCCTCCACTTT. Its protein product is CASSIPGQGNSPLHF. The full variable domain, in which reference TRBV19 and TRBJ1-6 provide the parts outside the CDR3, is DGGITQSPKYLFRKEGQNVTLSCEQNLNHDAMYWYRQDPGQGLRLIYYSQIVNDFQKGDIAEGYSVSREKKESFPLTVTSAQKNPTAFYLCASSIPGQGNSPLHFGNGTRLTVT.

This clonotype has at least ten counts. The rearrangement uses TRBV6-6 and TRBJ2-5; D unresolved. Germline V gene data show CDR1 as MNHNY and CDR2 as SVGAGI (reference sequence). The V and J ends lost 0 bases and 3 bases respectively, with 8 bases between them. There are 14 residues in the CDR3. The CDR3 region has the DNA TGTGCCAGCAGTTACTCGGGCGGAGAAGAGACCCAGTACTTC. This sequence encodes CASSYSGGEETQYF.

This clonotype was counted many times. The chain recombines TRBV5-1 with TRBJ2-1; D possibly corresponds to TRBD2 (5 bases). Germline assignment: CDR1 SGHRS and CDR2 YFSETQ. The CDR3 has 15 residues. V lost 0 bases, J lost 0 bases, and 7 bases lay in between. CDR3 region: CASSLAAGSYNEQFF. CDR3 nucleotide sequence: TGCGCCAGCAGCTTGGCGGCGGGCTCCTACAATGAGCAGTTCTTC.

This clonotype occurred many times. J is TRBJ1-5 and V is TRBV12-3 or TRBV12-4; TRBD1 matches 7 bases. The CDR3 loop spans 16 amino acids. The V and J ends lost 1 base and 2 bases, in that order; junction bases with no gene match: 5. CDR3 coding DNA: TGTGCCAGCAGTTTAGGACAGGGAAATGGCAATCAGCCCCAGCATTTT. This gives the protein CASSLGQGNGNQPQHF.

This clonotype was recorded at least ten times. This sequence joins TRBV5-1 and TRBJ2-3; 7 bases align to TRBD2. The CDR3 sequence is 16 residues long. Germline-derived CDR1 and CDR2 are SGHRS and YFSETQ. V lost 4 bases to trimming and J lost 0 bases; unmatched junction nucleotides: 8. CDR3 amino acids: CASSITERGSTDTQYF. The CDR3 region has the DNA TGCGCCAGCAGCATAACGGAGCGGGGCAGCACAGATACGCAGTATTTT.

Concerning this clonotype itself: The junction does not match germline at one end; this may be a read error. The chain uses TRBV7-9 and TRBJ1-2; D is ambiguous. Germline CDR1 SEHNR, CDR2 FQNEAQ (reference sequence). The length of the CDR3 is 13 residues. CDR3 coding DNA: TGTGACAGCAGCTTAGGTCAGAGCTATGGCTACACCTTC. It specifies CDSSLGQSYGYTF.

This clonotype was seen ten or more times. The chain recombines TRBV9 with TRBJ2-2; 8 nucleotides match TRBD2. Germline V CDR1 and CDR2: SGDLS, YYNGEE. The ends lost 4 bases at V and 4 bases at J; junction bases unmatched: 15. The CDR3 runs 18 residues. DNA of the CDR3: TGTGCCAGCAGCCCTCGCAAGTCGCCTAGCGGGTTCACCGGGGAGCTGTTTTTT. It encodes CASSPRKSPSGFTGELFF.

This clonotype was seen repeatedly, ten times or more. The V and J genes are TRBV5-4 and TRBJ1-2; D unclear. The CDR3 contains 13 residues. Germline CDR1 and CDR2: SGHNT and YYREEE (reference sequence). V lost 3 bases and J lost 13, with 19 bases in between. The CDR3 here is CASSSQARRTRTF. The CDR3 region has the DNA TGTGCCAGCAGCTCCCAAGCTCGACGGACCCGCACCTTC.

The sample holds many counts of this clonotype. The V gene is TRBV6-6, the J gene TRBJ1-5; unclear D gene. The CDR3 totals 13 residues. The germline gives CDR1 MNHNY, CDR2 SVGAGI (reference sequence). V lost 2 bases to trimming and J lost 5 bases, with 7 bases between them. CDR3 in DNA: TGTGCCAGCAGTTACAGGGTCGATCAGCCCCAGCATTTT. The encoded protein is CASSYRVDQPQHF.

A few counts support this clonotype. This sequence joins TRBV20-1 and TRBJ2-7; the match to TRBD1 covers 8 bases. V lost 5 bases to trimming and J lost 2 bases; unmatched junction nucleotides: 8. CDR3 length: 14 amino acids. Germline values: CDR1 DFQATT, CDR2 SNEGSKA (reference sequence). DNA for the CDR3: TGCAGTGCTCCTGACAGGGGTAGGCCCTACGAGCAGTACTTC. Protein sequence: CSAPDRGRPYEQYF.

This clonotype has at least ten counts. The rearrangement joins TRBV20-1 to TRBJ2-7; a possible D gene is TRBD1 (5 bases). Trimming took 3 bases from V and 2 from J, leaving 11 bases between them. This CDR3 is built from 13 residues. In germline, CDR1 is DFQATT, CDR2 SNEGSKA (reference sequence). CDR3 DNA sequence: TGCAGTGCTAGTAGGGGCAGGGCCTACGAGCAGTACTTC. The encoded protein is CSASRGRAYEQYF.

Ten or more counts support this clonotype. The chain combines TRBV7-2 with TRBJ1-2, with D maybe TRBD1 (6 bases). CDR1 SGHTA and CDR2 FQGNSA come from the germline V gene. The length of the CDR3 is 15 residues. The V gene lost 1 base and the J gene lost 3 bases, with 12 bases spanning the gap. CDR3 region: CASSLVTGSDYGYTF. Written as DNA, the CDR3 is TGTGCCAGCAGCTTAGTGACAGGTTCGGACTATGGCTACACCTTC.

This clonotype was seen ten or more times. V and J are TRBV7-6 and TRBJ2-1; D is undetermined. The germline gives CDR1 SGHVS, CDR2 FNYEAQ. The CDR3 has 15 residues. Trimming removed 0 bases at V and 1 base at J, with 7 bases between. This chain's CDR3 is CASSLAGLSYNEQFF. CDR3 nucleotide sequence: TGTGCCAGCAGCTTAGCGGGATTATCCTACAATGAGCAGTTCTTC.

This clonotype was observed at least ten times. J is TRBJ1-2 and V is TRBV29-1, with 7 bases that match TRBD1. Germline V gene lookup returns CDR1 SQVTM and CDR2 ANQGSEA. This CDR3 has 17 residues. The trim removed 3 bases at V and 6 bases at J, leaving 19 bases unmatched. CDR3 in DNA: TGCAGCGTTGAGGGCCCCCTCCCACCAACAGGGGCCGATGGCTACACCTTC. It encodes CSVEGPLPPTGADGYTF.

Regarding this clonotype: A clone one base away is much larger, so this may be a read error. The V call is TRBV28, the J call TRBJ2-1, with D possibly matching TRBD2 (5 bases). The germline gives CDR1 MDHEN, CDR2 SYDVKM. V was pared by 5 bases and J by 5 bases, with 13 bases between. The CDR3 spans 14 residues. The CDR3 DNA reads TGTGCCAGCAGTCTACCGACTACCCACAATGAGCAGTTCTTC. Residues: CASSLPTTHNEQFF. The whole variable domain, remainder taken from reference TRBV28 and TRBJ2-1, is DVKVTQSSRYLVKRTGEKVFLECVQDMDHENMFWYRQDPGLGLRLIYFSYDVKMKEKGDIPEGYSVSREKKERFSLILESASTNQTSMYLCASSLPTTHNEQFFGPGTRLTVL.

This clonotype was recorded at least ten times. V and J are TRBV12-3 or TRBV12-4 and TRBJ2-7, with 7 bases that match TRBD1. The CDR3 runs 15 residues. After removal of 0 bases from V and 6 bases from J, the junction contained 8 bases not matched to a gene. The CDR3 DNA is TGTGCCAGCAGTTTAGCCGCCGGGACAGCGGTCGAGCAGTACTTC. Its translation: CASSLAAGTAVEQYF.

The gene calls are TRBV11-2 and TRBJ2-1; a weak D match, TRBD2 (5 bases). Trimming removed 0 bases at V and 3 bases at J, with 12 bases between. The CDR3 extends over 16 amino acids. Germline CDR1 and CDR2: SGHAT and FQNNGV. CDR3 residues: CASSLDPGGHYNEQFF. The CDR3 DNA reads TGTGCCAGCAGCTTAGACCCTGGCGGGCACTACAATGAGCAGTTCTTC. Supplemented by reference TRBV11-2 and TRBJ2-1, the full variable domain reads EAGVAQSPRYKIIEKRQSVAFWCNPISGHATLYWYQQILGQGPKLLIQFQNNGVVDDSQLPKDRFSAERLKGVDSTLKIQPAKLEDSAVYLCASSLDPGGHYNEQFFGPGTRLTVL.

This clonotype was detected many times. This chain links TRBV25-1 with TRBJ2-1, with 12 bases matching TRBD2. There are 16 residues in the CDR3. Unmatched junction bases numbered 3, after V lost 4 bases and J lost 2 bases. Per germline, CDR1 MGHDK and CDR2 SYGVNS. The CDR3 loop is CASSGGLAGPYNEQFF. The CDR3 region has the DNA TGTGCCAGCAGTGGGGGACTAGCGGGCCCCTACAATGAGCAGTTCTTC.

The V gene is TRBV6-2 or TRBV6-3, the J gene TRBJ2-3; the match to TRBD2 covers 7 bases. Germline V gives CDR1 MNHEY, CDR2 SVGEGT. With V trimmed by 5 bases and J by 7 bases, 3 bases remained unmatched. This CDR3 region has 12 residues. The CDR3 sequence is CASSKLAHTQYF. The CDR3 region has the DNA TGTGCCAGCAGTAAACTAGCGCATACGCAGTATTTT.

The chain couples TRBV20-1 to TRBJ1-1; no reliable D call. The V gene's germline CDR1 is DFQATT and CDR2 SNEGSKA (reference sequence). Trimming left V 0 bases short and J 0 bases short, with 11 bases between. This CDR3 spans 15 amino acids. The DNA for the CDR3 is TGCAGTGCTAGAGATAGTGGCAGACTGAACACTGAAGCTTTCTTT. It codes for CSARDSGRLNTEAFF.

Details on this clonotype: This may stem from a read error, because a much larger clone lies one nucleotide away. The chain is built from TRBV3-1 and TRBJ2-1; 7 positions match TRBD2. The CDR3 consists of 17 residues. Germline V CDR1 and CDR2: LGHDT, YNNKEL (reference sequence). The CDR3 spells CTSSQDGAGLLSNEQFF. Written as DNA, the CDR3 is TGTACCAGCAGCCAAGACGGGGCGGGACTACTTTCCAATGAGCAGTTCTTC.

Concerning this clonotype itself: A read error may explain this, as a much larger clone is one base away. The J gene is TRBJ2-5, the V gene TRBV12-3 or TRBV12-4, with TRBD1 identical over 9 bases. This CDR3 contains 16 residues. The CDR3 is CVSSPHLTGGYETQYF. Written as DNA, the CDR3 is TGTGTCAGCAGTCCCCACCTGACAGGGGGTTACGAGACCCAGTACTTC.